This T cell receptor beta chain comes out of a study of OX40 agonist ivuxolimab in advanced cancers. In the study overall: One hepatocellular carcinoma and a couple of cutaneous melanoma patients partially responded.

Data came from immunoSEQ multiplex PCR; TCRdb stores just in-frame clones and leaves some out. The table records tens of thousands of clones, approximately 88% of them present only once. Blood specimens came from baseline, cycle 4 day 1, and cycle 7 day 1. The CDR3 runs 13 residues. V was clipped by 3 bases and J by 10 bases, with 15 bases between them. Germline lookup yields CDR1 KGHSH and CDR2 LQKENI. The sequencing used CD4+ or CD8+ T cells sorted from blood, collected in a trial of the OX40 agonist ivuxolimab. The rearrangement uses TRBV18 and TRBJ1-1, with a tentative D call TRBD1 (6 bases). The origin of this receptor is an adult with an advanced solid tumor such as melanoma, head and neck, liver or kidney cancer. CDR3 nucleotides: TGTGCCAGCTCACCTGTGGGGGCAGGGTTAGCTTTCTTT. Its protein product is CASSPVGAGLAFF.